Each of the 23 T cell receptor beta chains below was sequenced from the same sample in a study of PD-1 blockade in mismatch repair-deficient tumors (dated by TCRdb to between 2016 and 2019). The library came from the immunoSEQ multiplex PCR assay. Not all clones reach the TCRdb copy of this immuneACCESS table, which keeps in-frame sequences only. Checked studies attribute under half of the gap to unresolved V genes and leave the rest unexplained. In this sample the table shows some 120,000 clones, around nine tenths of which occur a single time. Together, the top ten hold approximately 12% of the sample. The sequenced sample was peripheral blood, obtained just under 74 weeks after starting pembrolizumab. The source of these receptors is an adult with mismatch repair-deficient cancer.

The chain links TRBV6-1 to TRBJ2-3, with 7 bases matching TRBD1. Germline CDR1 and CDR2: MNHNS and SASEGT. The CDR3 extends over 17 amino acids. After removal of 1 base from V and 2 bases from J, the junction contained 9 bases not matched to a gene. The CDR3 loop reads CASSEGGGVWDTDTQYF. The CDR3 coding sequence is TGTGCCAGCAGTGAAGGAGGGGGCGTATGGGACACAGATACGCAGTATTTT.

The V call is TRBV11-3, the J call TRBJ2-7, with D hard to call. From germline, CDR1 is SGHNT and CDR2 YENEEA. The length of the CDR3 is 11 residues. Trimming pared 6 bases from V and 2 bases from J, leaving 5 bases between. CDR3 nucleotides: TGTGCCAGCAGGTATACCTACGAGCAGTACTTC. Residues: CASRYTYEQYF.

V is TRBV7-8 and J is TRBJ1-2; 7 bases fit TRBD1. Trimming cost V 5 bases and J 2 bases; bases outside gene matches: 11. The CDR3 runs to 16 residues. In germline, CDR1 is SGHVS, CDR2 FQNEAQ. CDR3 loop: CASSRQGGGVNYGYTF. The CDR3 nucleotides are TGTGCCAGCAGCCGACAGGGTGGGGGGGTAAACTATGGCTACACCTTC.

This clone appeared once. The chain uses TRBV6-1 and TRBJ1-2, with D possibly being TRBD1 (6 bases). Per the germline V gene, CDR1 is MNHNS and CDR2 is SASEGT. The CDR3 loop spans 14 amino acids. The V end was cut by 1 base, the J end by 4 bases, with 10 bases between. Written as DNA, the CDR3 is TGTGCCAGCAGTGAAGAGCAGGGGAGCTATGGCTACACCTTC. Protein: CASSEEQGSYGYTF.

This clone was seen only once. This chain uses TRBV7-9 with TRBJ1-5; tentatively, D is TRBD1 (6 bases). Trimming stripped 4 bases from V and 4 bases from J, with 11 bases between. The CDR3 is 14 residues long. CDR1 and CDR2 from the germline V gene are SEHNR and FQNEAQ (reference sequence). The CDR3 region is CASSWGATNQPQHF. In DNA, the CDR3 is TGTGCCAGCAGCTGGGGGGCGACGAATCAGCCCCAGCATTTT.

The table lists this clone with a count of one. The chain uses TRBV29-1 and TRBJ2-3; 13 nucleotides align to TRBD2. The V segment lost 4 bases and the J segment 5 bases; nucleotides outside the gene matches: 9. From germline, CDR1 is SQVTM and CDR2 ANQGSEA. This CDR3 has 16 residues. Here the CDR3 DNA reads TGCAGCGTTGCTGGCTGGACTAGCGGGAGAATAGATACGCAGTATTTT. Protein product: CSVAGWTSGRIDTQYF.

The CDR3 here is CASSTGSRGTGELFF. The CDR3 DNA follows: TGTGCCAGCAGCACAGGGTCCCGAGGCACCGGGGAGCTGTTTTTT. This sequence joins TRBV9 and TRBJ2-2; possibly TRBD1 for D (6 bases). CDR1 is SGDLS and CDR2 is YYNGEE in the germline V gene. The CDR3 consists of 15 residues. V lost 4 bases and J 4 bases, leaving 14 bases between the germline ends.

This clone has more than one count but fewer than ten. The chain joins TRBV19 to TRBJ1-2, with 9 bases identical to TRBD1. Germline CDR1 and CDR2: LNHDA and SQIVND (reference sequence). The CDR3 has 13 residues. The V segment lost 11 bases and the J segment 8 bases; nucleotides outside the gene matches: 12. The CDR3 protein is CAVPTGGIRGYTF. The CDR3 DNA reads TGTGCCGTTCCGACAGGGGGAATTAGGGGCTACACCTTC.

CDR3 bases: TGTGCCTGGAGTGTCCCCCTAGCGGGCAGTATAGATACGCAGTATTTT. Its translation: CAWSVPLAGSIDTQYF. The gene calls are TRBV30 and TRBJ2-3; 8 bases fit TRBD2. V lost 0 bases and J lost 5; bases outside the gene matches: 10. CDR3 length equals 16 residues. From germline, CDR1 is GTSNPN and CDR2 SVGIG (reference sequence). Based on the CDR3 plus reference TRBV30 and TRBJ2-3, the full variable domain is SQTIHQWPATLVQPVGSPLSLECTVEGTSNPNLYWYRQAAGRGLQLLFYSVGIGQISSEVPQNLSASRPQDRQFILSSKKLLLSDSGFYLCAWSVPLAGSIDTQYFGPGTRLTVL.

The chain couples TRBV27 to TRBJ2-2, with D perhaps being TRBD1 or TRBD2 (5 bases each). Trimming shortened V by 1 base and J by 5 bases, and 8 bases separated the two germline ends. The CDR3 spans 14 residues. Germline CDR1 is MNHEY and CDR2 is SMNVEV (reference sequence). CDR3 nucleotides: TGTGCCAGCAGTTTATGGGGACGTACCGGGGAGCTGTTTTTT. Translating it yields CASSLWGRTGELFF.

This clone was detected only a few times. The CDR3 sequence is CASSQDGSPKLFF. The CDR3 bases are TGCGCCAGCAGCCAAGATGGGTCCCCAAAACTGTTTTTT. The chain couples TRBV4-1 to TRBJ1-4; D is ambiguous. With 0 bases removed from V and 10 bases from J, the gap between germline ends came to 9 bases. Germline V gene lookup returns CDR1 MGHRA and CDR2 YSYEKL. CDR3 length: 13 residues.

V is TRBV2 and J is TRBJ2-1; the D gene is possibly TRBD2 (6 bases). There are 15 residues in the CDR3. Germline V gene lookup returns CDR1 SNHLY and CDR2 FYNNEI. V dropped 10 bases and J dropped 0 bases, with 16 bases sitting between them. The CDR3 bases are TGTGCCACCACCAACATGACTAGCTCCTACAATGAGCAGTTCTTC. Encoded protein: CATTNMTSSYNEQFF.

CDR3 nucleotides: TGTGCCAGCAGCTTAGGGGGACAGGATTTCACAGATACGCAGTATTTT. It codes for CASSLGGQDFTDTQYF. This sequence joins TRBV7-9 and TRBJ2-3, with TRBD1 matching over 8 bases. J lost 2 bases, V lost 1 base, and 5 bases had no gene match. The CDR3 runs to 16 residues. CDR1 and CDR2 from the germline V gene are SEHNR and FQNEAQ (reference sequence).

This clone was counted once. The V and J genes are TRBV5-8 and TRBJ2-3, with D hard to call. Looked up from germline, CDR1 is SGHTS and CDR2 is YDEGEE. This CDR3 comprises 13 residues. The V end lost 5 bases, the J end lost 2 bases, and 9 bases lay between the germline ends. CDR3 region: CASRPTATDTQYF. CDR3 coding DNA: TGTGCCAGCAGACCTACCGCCACAGATACGCAGTATTTT. The variable domain in full, completed from reference TRBV5-8 and TRBJ2-3, reads EAGVTQSPTHLIKTRGQQATLRCSPISGHTSVYWYQQALGLGLQFLLWYDEGEERNRGNFPPRFSGRQFPNYSSELNVNALELEDSALYLCASRPTATDTQYFGPGTRLTVL.

The V and J genes are TRBV6-6 and TRBJ2-1; D unclear. Trimming shortened V by 3 bases and J by 0 bases, and 12 bases separated the two germline ends. The CDR3 consists of 16 residues. CDR1 MNHNY and CDR2 SVGAGI come from the germline V gene (reference sequence). The DNA for the CDR3 is TGTGCCAGCAGTTATGGGATAGGTGCCTCCTACAATGAGCAGTTCTTC. Translated: CASSYGIGASYNEQFF.

The V gene is TRBV4-1, the J gene TRBJ1-5; 7 bases are a match to TRBD1. This CDR3 contains 19 residues. V lost 3 bases to trimming and J lost 3 bases; unmatched junction nucleotides: 17. Germline V CDR1 and CDR2: MGHRA, YSYEKL. CDR3 protein: CASSQYPGTDQRDNQPQHF. The CDR3 nucleotides read TGCGCCAGCAGCCAGTATCCCGGGACAGACCAACGGGACAATCAGCCCCAGCATTTT.

The V gene is TRBV29-1, the J gene TRBJ2-7; TRBD1 matches at 7 bases. The germline CDR1 and CDR2 sequences are SQVTM and ANQGSEA. CDR3 size: 14 residues. V shed 3 bases, J shed 6 bases, and the junction held 11 bases outside the gene matches. The CDR3 sequence is CSVEGTASSREQYF. In nucleotides, the CDR3 is TGCAGCGTTGAGGGGACAGCCTCATCCCGCGAGCAGTACTTC.

The chain carries TRBV28 and TRBJ1-2; 7 bases match TRBD1. CDR1 and CDR2 (germline): MDHEN, SYDVKM. There are 14 residues in the CDR3. J lost 6 bases, V lost 3 bases, and 7 bases had no gene match. The CDR3 here is CASSFQGVNNGYTF. Here the CDR3 DNA reads TGTGCCAGCAGTTTTCAGGGGGTGAACAATGGCTACACCTTC.

CDR3 nucleotide sequence: TGTGCCAGCAGTCCGGGGACTAGCGGAGCCTACGAGCAGTACTTC. Amino acid sequence: CASSPGTSGAYEQYF. The chain couples TRBV27 to TRBJ2-7, with 11 bases aligning to TRBD2. The germline V gene has CDR1 MNHEY and CDR2 SMNVEV (reference sequence). The CDR3 loop spans 15 amino acids. The V gene end was trimmed by 5 bases and the J gene end by 2 bases; junction bases not matched to a gene: 5.

The chain has TRBV10-2 and TRBJ2-7; 9 bases agree with TRBD2. V gave up 1 base and J gave up 3 bases; unmatched junction bases: 1. CDR1 is WSHSY and CDR2 is SAAADI in the germline V gene. The CDR3 length is 14 residues. Here the CDR3 reads CASSELAGVYEQYF. The CDR3 DNA is TGCGCCAGCAGTGAGTTAGCGGGAGTCTACGAGCAGTACTTC.

The V call is TRBV29-1, the J call TRBJ1-2; 9 bases agree with TRBD1. The CDR3 is 11 residues long. Unmatched junction bases numbered 5, after V lost 7 bases and J lost 8 bases. From germline, CDR1 is SQVTM and CDR2 ANQGSEA. The CDR3 bases are TGCAGCGGAATCACAGGGGGCGGCTACACCTTC. It specifies CSGITGGGYTF.

V gene TRBV7-8 combines with J gene TRBJ2-7, with D possibly being TRBD2 (5 bases). The CDR3 has 13 amino acids. Per germline, CDR1 SGHVS and CDR2 FQNEAQ. V was pared by 1 base and J by 2 bases, with 6 bases between. As DNA, the CDR3 is TGTGCCAGCAGCTTAGGGGAGACCTACGAGCAGTACTTC. Protein sequence: CASSLGETYEQYF.

The chain links TRBV5-1 to TRBJ1-1; possibly TRBD1 for D (5 bases). The CDR3 has 14 amino acids. V lost 7 bases and J lost 1, with 14 bases in between. Germline V gives CDR1 SGHRS, CDR2 YFSETQ. The CDR3 loop reads CASSTRGENTEAFF. Here the CDR3 DNA reads TGCGCCAGCTCGACCCGGGGCGAGAACACTGAAGCTTTCTTT.